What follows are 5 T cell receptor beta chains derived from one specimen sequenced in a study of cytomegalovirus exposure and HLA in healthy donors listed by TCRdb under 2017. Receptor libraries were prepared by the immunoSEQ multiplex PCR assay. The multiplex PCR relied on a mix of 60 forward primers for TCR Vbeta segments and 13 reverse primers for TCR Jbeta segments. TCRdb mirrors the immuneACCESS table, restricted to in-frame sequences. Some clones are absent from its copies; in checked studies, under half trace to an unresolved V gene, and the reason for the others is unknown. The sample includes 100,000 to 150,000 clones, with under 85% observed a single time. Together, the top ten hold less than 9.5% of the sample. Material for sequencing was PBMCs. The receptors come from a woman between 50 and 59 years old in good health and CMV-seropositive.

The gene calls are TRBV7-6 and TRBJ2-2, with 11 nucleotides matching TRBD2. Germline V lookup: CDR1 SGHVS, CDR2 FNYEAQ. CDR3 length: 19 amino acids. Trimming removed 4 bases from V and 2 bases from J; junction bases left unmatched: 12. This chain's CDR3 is CASSSMRGSGRDNTGELFF. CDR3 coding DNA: TGTGCCAGCAGCTCGATGCGGGGTAGCGGGAGGGACAACACCGGGGAGCTGTTTTTT. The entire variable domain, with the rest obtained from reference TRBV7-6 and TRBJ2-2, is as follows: GAGVSQSPRYKVTKRGQDVALRCDPISGHVSLYWYRQALGQGPEFLTYFNYEAQQDKSGLPNDRFSAERPEGSISTLTIQRTEQRDSAMYRCASSSMRGSGRDNTGELFFGEGSRLTVL.

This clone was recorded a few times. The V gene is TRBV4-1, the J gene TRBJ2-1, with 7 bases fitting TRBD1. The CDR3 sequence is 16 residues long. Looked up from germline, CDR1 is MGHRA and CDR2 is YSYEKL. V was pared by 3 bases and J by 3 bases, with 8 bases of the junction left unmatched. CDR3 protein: CASSHAGTDFYNEQFF. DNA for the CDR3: TGCGCCAGCAGCCACGCCGGGACAGACTTCTACAATGAGCAGTTCTTC.

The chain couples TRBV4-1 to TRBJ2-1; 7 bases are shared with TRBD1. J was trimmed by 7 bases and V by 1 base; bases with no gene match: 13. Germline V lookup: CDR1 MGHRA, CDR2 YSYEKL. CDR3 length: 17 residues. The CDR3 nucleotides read TGCGCCAGCAGCCAAGTCCCGGGACAGAGACGGCTTAATGAGCAGTTCTTC. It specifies CASSQVPGQRRLNEQFF.

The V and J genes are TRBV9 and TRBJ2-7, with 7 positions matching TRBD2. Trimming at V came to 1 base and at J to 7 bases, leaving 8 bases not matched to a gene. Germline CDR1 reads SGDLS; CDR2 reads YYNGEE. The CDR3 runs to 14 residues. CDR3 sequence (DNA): TGTGCCAGCAGCGTACTAGCGGATGCACGGGAGCAGTACTTC. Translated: CASSVLADAREQYF.

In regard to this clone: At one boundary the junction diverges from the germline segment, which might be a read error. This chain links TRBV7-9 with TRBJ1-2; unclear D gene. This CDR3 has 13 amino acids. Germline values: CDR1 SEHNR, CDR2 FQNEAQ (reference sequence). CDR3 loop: CSSSLRTGYGYTF. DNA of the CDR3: TGTTCCAGCAGCTTACGAACGGGGTATGGCTACACCTTC.